These T cell receptor beta chains were read from a single sample in a study of blood T cell repertoires in COVID-19. TCRdb's table, derived via immunoSEQ multiplex PCR, lists solely in-frame clones and lacks some. The table lists around 250,000 clones, approximately 84% of them singletons. Material for sequencing was peripheral blood. The receptors were gathered from a man aged 45 to 65 with active or convalescent COVID-19. Each CDR3 is given with its conserved first and last residue. The order of the fields is V gene, clone size, CDR3 protein. The listing skips clone size in some rows; elsewhere it reads once, few, many or a size class.

TRBV10-3	once	CAITSDGRRSPLHF
TRBV10-3	-	CAISESGWDTIYF
TRBV7-9	-	CASSRDRAPYGYTF
TRBV15	-	CATSKTGTGAAQYF
TRBV19	-	CASSMAGTGASYEQYF
TRBV24-1	-	CATNARSTDTQYF
TRBV5-1	-	CASSPGGNTEAFF
TRBV5-1	-	CASSLVVEGTEAFF
TRBV5-8	-	CASSLSRVPRDNEQFF
TRBV6-5	-	CASSYLGQSLDEQYF
TRBV2	-	CASGPGLNSPLHF
TRBV7-8	-	CASSEGLRAEAFF
TRBV11-2	-	CASSAPSVSEQYF
TRBV7-6	-	CASSSTGDSPLHF
TRBV6-2/TRBV6-3	-	CASSWDRGTGELFF
TRBV29-1	once	CSVPLRGALYGYTF
TRBV7-3	-	CASRQVRYGYTF
TRBV7-8	-	CASSRPGQGILTNEKLFF
TRBV7-9	-	CASSLSGRANYGYTF
TRBV2	-	CASRLLPRETQYF
TRBV5-1	-	CASSIRQGKDTEAFF
TRBV30	-	CAWSPGYSNQPQHF
TRBV6-5	-	CASSRVSLGTDTQYF
TRBV28	-	CASRPRDRVKSQHF
TRBV2	-	CASSLLGSRERFF
TRBV12-3/TRBV12-4	-	CASSTSGGAEQYF
TRBV7-3	-	CASSLTRDSYEQYF
TRBV7-2	-	CASSLSGGAHNEQFF
TRBV27	-	CASSWSPTSGSTDTQYF
TRBV9	-	CASSVRAGDTTDTQYF
TRBV5-5	-	CASSLGLAGGLSSYEQYF
TRBV7-8	once	CASSPPEGETQYF
TRBV30	-	CAWRDGTSREAQFF
TRBV6-6	-	CASSYSGGGLTPQHF
TRBV2	-	CASMGNRGYNEQFF
TRBV12-3/TRBV12-4	-	CASSFPTGEAFF
TRBV29-1	-	CSVRLTGQGQPQHF
TRBV24-1	once	CATSDFSGETQYF
TRBV6-2/TRBV6-3	-	CASSYSDRAPSYEQYF
TRBV5-1	-	CASSLSRVGDTQYF
TRBV2	few	CASSETRAGANVLTF
TRBV7-3	-	CASSLGPSGGGHEQFF
TRBV9	-	CASSAWDSYNEQFF
TRBV30	-	CAWHRDRGQEKLFF